One and the same sample provided the 9 T cell receptor beta chains below, sequenced in a study of PD-1 blockade in classical Hodgkin lymphoma. Each patient's relapse followed autologous stem cell transplantation, and brentuximab vedotin exposure varied. Measured with immunoSEQ multiplex PCR; TCRdb has only the in-frame clones, and not every one. Of about 30,000 clones in the sample, around 70% were seen once. The source material was peripheral blood mononuclear cells (PBMCs), sampled before the second cycle of nivolumab. Every receptor here comes from a human donor with classical Hodgkin lymphoma.

This clone rates as medium-sized (0.01 to 0.1%). The chain combines TRBV2 with TRBJ2-2, with 10 bases identical to TRBD1. Germline CDR1 is SNHLY and CDR2 is FYNNEI. The trim removed 6 bases at V and 5 bases at J, leaving 3 bases unmatched. The length of the CDR3 is 14 residues. The CDR3 sequence is CASSWTGGTGELFF. CDR3 nucleotides: TGTGCCAGCAGCTGGACAGGGGGAACCGGGGAGCTGTTTTTT.

V usage is TRBV13 and J usage is TRBJ2-7; D not resolved. V lost 2 bases to trimming and J lost 6 bases, with 8 bases between them. The CDR3 runs 12 residues. Germline lookup yields CDR1 PRHDT and CDR2 FYEKMQ (reference sequence). CDR3 bases: TGTGCCAGCAGCTTAAGAGCTTTCGAGCAGTACTTC. This codes for CASSLRAFEQYF.

The chain carries TRBV7-9 and TRBJ2-1; 9 bases fit TRBD1. With 5 bases clipped from V and 0 bases from J, the junction kept 14 bases outside the gene matches. Germline values: CDR1 SEHNR, CDR2 FQNEAQ (reference sequence). The CDR3 has 19 residues. The CDR3 sequence: CASSTTSGTGLASYNEQFF. In nucleotides, the CDR3 is TGTGCCAGCAGCACAACTTCCGGGACAGGGTTAGCCTCCTACAATGAGCAGTTCTTC. Based on the CDR3 plus reference TRBV7-9 and TRBJ2-1, the full variable domain is DTGVSQNPRHKITKRGQNVTFRCDPISEHNRLYWYRQTLGQGPEFLTYFQNEAQLEKSRLLSDRFSAERPKGSFSTLEIQRTEQGDSAMYLCASSTTSGTGLASYNEQFFGPGTRLTVL.

The V and J genes are TRBV5-1 and TRBJ2-2; 8 nucleotides agree with TRBD2. CDR3 length: 13 residues. CDR1 is SGHRS and CDR2 is YFSETQ in the germline V gene. The J segment lost 5 bases and the V segment lost 6 bases, leaving 3 bases of the junction unmatched. The CDR3 spells CASKAGETGELFF. In nucleotides, the CDR3 is TGCGCCAGCAAAGCGGGAGAAACCGGGGAGCTGTTTTTT.

The chain combines TRBV20-1 with TRBJ1-6; D may be TRBD1 (5 bases). This CDR3 is built from 11 residues. Per germline, CDR1 DFQATT and CDR2 SNEGSKA (reference sequence). The V end was cut by 6 bases, the J end by 15 bases, with 15 bases between. The CDR3 loop reads CSAPGAGSLHF. The CDR3 region has the DNA TGCAGTGCCCCTGGGGCAGGGAGCCTCCACTTT.

The chain has TRBV5-1 and TRBJ2-5, with 8 bases aligning to TRBD2. The CDR3 is 14 residues long. The trim removed 4 bases at V and 5 bases at J, leaving 7 bases unmatched. Looked up from germline, CDR1 is SGHRS and CDR2 is YFSETQ. The CDR3 DNA is TGCGCCAGCAGCATGGGGACTAGTTGGGAGACCCAGTACTTC. Translating it yields CASSMGTSWETQYF.

The rearrangement joins TRBV7-2 to TRBJ2-1; 13 nucleotides agree with TRBD2. The CDR3 extends over 18 amino acids. The ends lost 0 bases at V and 7 bases at J; junction bases unmatched: 9. Germline lookup yields CDR1 SGHTA and CDR2 FQGNSA. CDR3 sequence: CASSLALGLAGVRNEQFF. The DNA of the CDR3 is TGTGCCAGCAGCTTAGCGCTCGGACTAGCGGGGGTGCGTAATGAGCAGTTCTTC.

The chain joins TRBV29-1 to TRBJ2-2, with 11 bases matching TRBD1. CDR1 SQVTM and CDR2 ANQGSEA come from the germline V gene. The junction had 5 bases not matched to a gene; V was cut back by 7 bases and J by 13 bases. The CDR3 loop spans 11 amino acids. DNA for the CDR3: TGCAGCGCCGGGACAGGGGGAGTGCTGTTTTTT. This gives the protein CSAGTGGVLFF.

The DNA of the CDR3 is TGTGCCAGCAGTCCCGGGACAAATTACGAAGCTTTCTTT. It is translated as CASSPGTNYEAFF. This rearrangement joins TRBV6-7 to TRBJ1-1; D perhaps matches TRBD1 (6 bases). TRBV6-7 is an open reading frame, and its role is uncertain. The CDR3 is 13 amino acids. V was shortened by 5 bases and J by 8 bases, with 15 bases between the two germline ends.